The 18 T cell receptor beta chains presented below share a single source sample, sequenced in a study of cytotoxic CD8 clonotypes in ibrutinib-treated CLL. Method: immunoSEQ multiplex PCR; TCRdb's copy keeps in-frame clones and lacks some. This repertoire shows 110,000 to 150,000 clones, about 75% found once; its top ten account for around 4.9%. Sequencing was performed on PBMCs, taken after 24 months of ibrutinib treatment. These receptors came from a human donor with chronic lymphocytic leukemia.

The chain combines TRBV7-2 with TRBJ2-7, with TRBD1 matching over 10 bases. The V gene end was trimmed by 5 bases and the J gene end by 5 bases; junction bases not matched to a gene: 3. The CDR3 runs to 13 residues. CDR1 is SGHTA, CDR2 FQGNSA, per germline. The chain's CDR3 is CASSPGQGNEQYF. The CDR3 bases are TGTGCCAGCAGCCCGGGACAGGGGAACGAGCAGTACTTC.

The rearrangement links TRBV5-1 to TRBJ2-7; 7 bases match TRBD2. The CDR3 consists of 15 residues. Trimming removed 0 bases from V and 2 bases from J; junction bases left unmatched: 5. Germline CDR1 reads SGHRS; CDR2 reads YFSETQ. CDR3 region: CASSLAGGNTYEQYF. In DNA, the CDR3 is TGCGCCAGCAGCTTGGCGGGGGGTAACACCTACGAGCAGTACTTC.

This chain connects TRBV9 to TRBJ2-1, with 8 bases that match TRBD2. Unmatched junction bases numbered 2, after V lost 0 bases and J lost 6 bases. The CDR3 is 14 amino acids. Germline CDR1 and CDR2: SGDLS and YYNGEE. CDR3 residues: CASSVGLATNEQFF. DNA of the CDR3: TGTGCCAGCAGCGTAGGACTAGCGACCAATGAGCAGTTCTTC.

V gene TRBV9 combines with J gene TRBJ2-7, with D possibly being TRBD1 or TRBD2 (5 bases each). Germline V gene sequence: CDR1 SGDLS, CDR2 YYNGEE. V lost 4 bases and J lost 0, with 17 bases in between. CDR3 length: 16 amino acids. In nucleotides, the CDR3 is TGTGCCAGCAGCCCAAAGGGACCGAGGAGCTCCTACGAGCAGTACTTC. This sequence encodes CASSPKGPRSSYEQYF.

V is TRBV13 and J is TRBJ2-4, with 7 bases lining up with TRBD2. CDR1 and CDR2 from the germline V gene are PRHDT and FYEKMQ (reference sequence). V was clipped by 4 bases and J by 1 base; unmatched bases: 4. CDR3 size: 15 residues. CDR3 DNA sequence: TGTGCCAGCAGCTCCACCGGGGGGGCCAAAAACATTCAGTACTTC. The encoded protein is CASSSTGGAKNIQYF.

This clone was detected ten times or more. The chain recombines TRBV6-6 with TRBJ1-5; D uncertain. V was trimmed by 5 bases and J by 10 bases, leaving 3 bases between them. The germline V gene has CDR1 MNHNY and CDR2 SVGAGI (reference sequence). This CDR3 has 9 amino acids. CDR3 coding DNA: TGTGCCAGCAGTCCCCCCCAGCATTTT. As protein: CASSPPQHF.

The rearrangement links TRBV7-2 to TRBJ2-3; 10 nucleotides match TRBD2. Germline V gives CDR1 SGHTA, CDR2 FQGNSA. The J segment lost 2 bases and the V segment lost 5 bases, leaving 7 bases of the junction unmatched. The CDR3 length is 16 residues. CDR3 DNA sequence: TGTGCCAGCAGCGCCGTAGCGGGGGGCAACACAGATACGCAGTATTTT. This translates into CASSAVAGGNTDTQYF.

The chain joins TRBV29-1 to TRBJ2-6; D gene ambiguous. Germline lookup yields CDR1 SQVTM and CDR2 ANQGSEA. V was cut by 6 bases and J by 4 bases, with 13 bases left in between. The CDR3 is made up of 14 amino acids. The DNA for the CDR3 is TGCAGCGTCCGGGTGGGGTCCGGGGCCAACGTCCTGACTTTC. Residues: CSVRVGSGANVLTF.

This clone was found once. DNA of the CDR3: TGTGCCACCCAAGGGGGCCCCCGGGAGCAGTACTTC. Translated: CATQGGPREQYF. The rearrangement uses TRBV28 and TRBJ2-7; 7 bases are shared with TRBD1. Per the germline V gene, CDR1 is MDHEN and CDR2 is SYDVKM. This CDR3 has 12 amino acids. V was clipped by 10 bases and J by 7 bases; unmatched bases: 10.

The gene calls are TRBV19 and TRBJ1-5, with 7 bases aligning to TRBD1. Germline V gene lookup returns CDR1 LNHDA and CDR2 SQIVND (reference sequence). Unmatched junction bases numbered 15, after V lost 6 bases and J lost 7 bases. The CDR3 loop spans 16 amino acids. CDR3 nucleotide sequence: TGTGCCAGTAGCTTTAGGCTAGGACAGGAGGACCAGCCCCAGCATTTT. This translates into CASSFRLGQEDQPQHF.

The sample holds many counts of this clone. The chain combines TRBV27 with TRBJ1-3; D not resolved. The CDR3 is 13 amino acids. V was shortened by 6 bases and J by 0 bases, with 6 bases between the two germline ends. Germline lookup yields CDR1 MNHEY and CDR2 SMNVEV (reference sequence). The CDR3 here is CASSYRSGNTIYF. As DNA, the CDR3 is TGTGCCAGCAGCTACCGCTCTGGAAACACCATATATTTT.

The chain joins TRBV5-1 to TRBJ1-1; 9 bases align to TRBD1. The length of the CDR3 is 15 residues. The trim removed 4 bases at V and 10 bases at J, leaving 14 bases unmatched. CDR1 and CDR2 from the germline V gene are SGHRS and YFSETQ. The CDR3 bases are TGCGCCAGCAGCCCCGGGACAGGGACCCTAGCACGAGCTTTCTTT. Translating gives CASSPGTGTLARAFF.

V gene TRBV4-2 combines with J gene TRBJ2-6; possibly TRBD1 or TRBD2 for D (6 bases each). Trimming left V 4 bases short and J 1 base short, with 8 bases between. The CDR3 consists of 15 residues. CDR1 and CDR2 from the germline V gene are LGHNA and YNFKEQ. CDR3 nucleotides: TGTGCCAGCAGCCGCGGGACATCTGGGGCCAACGTCCTGACTTTC. Amino acids: CASSRGTSGANVLTF.

The chain combines TRBV4-2 with TRBJ2-3, with 9 nucleotides matching TRBD2. Unmatched junction bases numbered 7, after V lost 3 bases and J lost 3 bases. This CDR3 has 16 amino acids. Germline values: CDR1 LGHNA, CDR2 YNFKEQ. For the CDR3, the DNA is TGTGCCAGCAGCCAGAATAGCGGGAGTGGGACAGATACGCAGTATTTT. This gives the protein CASSQNSGSGTDTQYF.

The rearrangement joins TRBV7-4 to TRBJ2-4, with 7 positions matching TRBD1. Germline CDR1 is SGHVT and CDR2 is SQSDAQ. V dropped 5 bases and J dropped 9; count of bases not matched to a gene: 10. The CDR3 has 14 amino acids. CDR3 nucleotide sequence: TGTGCCAGCAGCGACACCGGGACAGATTCCATTCAGTACTTC. This codes for CASSDTGTDSIQYF.

The chain has TRBV27 and TRBJ2-1, with 13 bases lining up with TRBD2. The V segment lost 2 bases and the J segment 9 bases; nucleotides outside the gene matches: 10. CDR1 and CDR2 (germline): MNHEY, SMNVEV (reference sequence). The CDR3 has 17 residues. This CDR3 is CASSLPQLAGGPGEQFF. Here the CDR3 DNA reads TGTGCCAGCAGTTTACCCCAACTAGCGGGAGGGCCGGGTGAGCAGTTCTTC.

This clone was detected a few times. The V and J genes are TRBV27 and TRBJ2-4; maybe TRBD2 (6 bases). The CDR3 totals 16 residues. The V end lost 3 bases, the J end lost 0 bases, and 12 bases lay between the germline ends. Germline V gene data show CDR1 as MNHEY and CDR2 as SMNVEV (reference sequence). CDR3 protein: CASSFAGTVAKNIQYF. The CDR3 DNA reads TGTGCCAGCAGTTTTGCGGGAACCGTAGCCAAAAACATTCAGTACTTC.

This clone was counted only a few times. V and J are TRBV6-6 and TRBJ1-2; no definite D call. Germline CDR1 and CDR2: MNHNY and SVGAGI (reference sequence). The ends were cut back, 2 bases at V and 7 bases at J, with 17 bases in the middle. CDR3 length equals 15 residues. The CDR3 loop reads CASSYAGSGLRGYTF. The CDR3 nucleotides are TGTGCCAGCAGTTACGCGGGAAGTGGGCTCCGTGGCTACACCTTC.